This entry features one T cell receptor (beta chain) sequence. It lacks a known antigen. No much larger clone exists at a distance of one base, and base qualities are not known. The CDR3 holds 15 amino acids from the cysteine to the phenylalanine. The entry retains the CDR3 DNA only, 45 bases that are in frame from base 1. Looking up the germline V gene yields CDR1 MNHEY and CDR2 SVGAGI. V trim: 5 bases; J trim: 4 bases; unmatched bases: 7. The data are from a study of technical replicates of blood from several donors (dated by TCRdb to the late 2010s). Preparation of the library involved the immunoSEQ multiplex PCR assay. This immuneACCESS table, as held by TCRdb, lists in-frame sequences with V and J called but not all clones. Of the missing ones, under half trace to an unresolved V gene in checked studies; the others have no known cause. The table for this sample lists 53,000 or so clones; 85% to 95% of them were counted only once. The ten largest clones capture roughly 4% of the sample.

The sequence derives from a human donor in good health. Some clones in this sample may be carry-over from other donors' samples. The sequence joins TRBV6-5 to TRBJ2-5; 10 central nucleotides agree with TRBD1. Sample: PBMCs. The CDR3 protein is CASSTGQGVRETQYF. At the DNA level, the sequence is TGTGCCAGCAGTACCGGACAGGGGGTCCGAGAGACCCAGTACTTC.